Listed below are T cell receptor beta chains from one sample, sequenced in a study of PD-1 blockade in classical Hodgkin lymphoma. The assay was immunoSEQ multiplex PCR, and TCRdb's table has in-frame clones only and misses some. Among tens of thousands of clones listed, approximately 94% were seen once. Sequences were derived from peripheral blood mononuclear cells (PBMCs), sampled at baseline. These receptor sequences come from a human donor with classical Hodgkin lymphoma. Each CDR3 is given with its conserved first and last residue. Fields, in order: clone size, D gene, J gene, V gene, CDR3 protein, CDR3 DNA. D genes are given only for firm matches. Size tells how often a clone was seen (once, few, many) or the class of an expanded clone, and some rows leave it out.

>.|.|TRBJ2-5|TRBV5-1
CASSLALPQETQYF
TGCGCCAGCAGCTTGGCTCTCCCCCAAGAGACCCAGTACTTC
>.|TRBD2|TRBJ2-3|TRBV19
CASSILGGSSTDTQYF
TGTGCCAGTAGTATCCTGGGGGGGTCTAGCACAGATACGCAGTATTTT
>.|.|TRBJ1-1|TRBV13
CASSLGLKGPNTEAFF
TGTGCCAGCAGCTTAGGCCTAAAGGGCCCGAACACTGAAGCTTTCTTT
>.|.|TRBJ2-1|TRBV19
CASSPGNEQFF
TGTGCCAGTAGTCCCGGGAATGAGCAGTTCTTC
>.|.|TRBJ1-3|TRBV7-6
CASKGDGNTIYF
TGTGCCAGCAAGGGGGATGGAAACACCATATATTTT
>.|TRBD2|TRBJ2-1|TRBV27
CASSLLIWGGWVNEQFF
TGTGCCAGCAGCCTGCTAATCTGGGGGGGATGGGTCAATGAGCAGTTCTTC
>.|.|TRBJ1-2|TRBV4-3
CASSQVTLINYGYTF
TGCGCCAGCAGCCAAGTGACCCTAATTAACTATGGCTACACCTTC
>.|TRBD1|TRBJ2-7|TRBV10-3
CAISESGTGVHEQYF
TGTGCCATCAGTGAGTCAGGGACAGGGGTCCACGAGCAGTACTTC
>.|TRBD1|TRBJ1-3|TRBV12-5
CASGLRQGPVGGNTIYF
TGTGCTAGTGGCTTGAGACAGGGACCTGTTGGAGGAAACACCATATATTTT
>.|.|TRBJ2-7|TRBV18
CASSPISYGKGTHYEQYF
TGTGCCAGCTCACCAATTTCCTATGGGAAAGGAACGCACTACGAGCAGTACTTC
>once|TRBD2|TRBJ2-3|TRBV9
CASQPSGSLTDTQYF
TGTGCCAGCCAGCCCAGCGGGAGCCTTACAGATACGCAGTATTTT
>.|TRBD2|TRBJ2-7|TRBV28
CASSSHPPSGRSEQYF
TGTGCCAGCAGTTCTCACCCCCCTAGCGGGAGAAGTGAGCAGTACTTC
>.|.|TRBJ1-1|TRBV5-4
CASSLDHRAKGGTEAFF
TGTGCCAGCAGCTTGGATCACCGAGCGAAGGGGGGGACTGAAGCTTTCTTT
>.|.|TRBJ2-3|TRBV7-8
CASSLEADEDTQYF
TGTGCCAGCAGCTTAGAAGCGGACGAAGATACGCAGTATTTT